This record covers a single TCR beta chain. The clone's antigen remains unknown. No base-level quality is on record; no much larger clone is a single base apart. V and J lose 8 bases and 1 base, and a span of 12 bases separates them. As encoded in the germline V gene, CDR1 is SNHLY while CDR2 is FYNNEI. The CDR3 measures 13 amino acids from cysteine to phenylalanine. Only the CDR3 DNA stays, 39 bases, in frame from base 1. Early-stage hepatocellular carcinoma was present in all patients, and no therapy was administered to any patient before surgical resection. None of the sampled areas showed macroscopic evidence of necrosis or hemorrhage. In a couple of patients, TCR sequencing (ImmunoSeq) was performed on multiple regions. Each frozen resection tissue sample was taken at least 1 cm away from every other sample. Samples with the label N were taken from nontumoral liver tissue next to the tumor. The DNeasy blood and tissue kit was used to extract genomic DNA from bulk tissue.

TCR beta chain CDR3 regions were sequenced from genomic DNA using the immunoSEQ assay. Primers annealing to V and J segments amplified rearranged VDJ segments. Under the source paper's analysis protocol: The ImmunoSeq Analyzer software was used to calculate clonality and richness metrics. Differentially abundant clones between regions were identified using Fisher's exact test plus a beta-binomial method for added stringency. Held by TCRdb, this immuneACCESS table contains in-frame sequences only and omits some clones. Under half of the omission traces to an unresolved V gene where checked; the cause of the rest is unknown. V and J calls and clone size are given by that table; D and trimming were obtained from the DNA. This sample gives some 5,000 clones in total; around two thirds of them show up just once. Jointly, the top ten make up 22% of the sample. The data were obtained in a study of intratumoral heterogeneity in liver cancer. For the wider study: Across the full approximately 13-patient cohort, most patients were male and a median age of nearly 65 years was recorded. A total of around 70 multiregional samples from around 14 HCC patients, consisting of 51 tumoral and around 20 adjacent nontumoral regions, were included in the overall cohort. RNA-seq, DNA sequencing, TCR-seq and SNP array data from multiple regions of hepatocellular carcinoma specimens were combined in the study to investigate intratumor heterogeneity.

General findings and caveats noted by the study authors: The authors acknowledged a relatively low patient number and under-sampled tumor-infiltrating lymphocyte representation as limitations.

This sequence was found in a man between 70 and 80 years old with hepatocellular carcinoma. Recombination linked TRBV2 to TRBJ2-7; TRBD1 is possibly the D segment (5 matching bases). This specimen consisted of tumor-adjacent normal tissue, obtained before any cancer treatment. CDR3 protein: CASGQGLSYEQYF. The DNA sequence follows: TGTGCCAGCGGCCAGGGCTTATCCTACGAGCAGTACTTC.